The following is a TCR beta chain sequence with its context. The target antigen is unknown. These data belong to a study of CD8 T cells in Susac syndrome. General study results and limits: The relatively small number of individuals in the TCR sequencing and HLA analysis was acknowledged by the study.

Random hexamers were used to reverse transcribe an amount of roughly 0.45 to 1 ug RNA. Amplification of TCR beta CDR3 across 54 Vbeta and 13 Jbeta was performed with immunoSEQ multiplex PCR. TCRdb itself ran the immunoSEQ multiplex PCR reads through MiXCR, one entry per CDR3 protein. The data contain 210,000 or so distinct CDR3 sequences, 92% of them singletons. V was pared by 7 bases and J by 0 bases, with 12 bases between. Germline V gene lookup returns CDR1 SQVTM and CDR2 ANQGSEA. This CDR3 contains 13 residues. TCR beta was sequenced from blood CD8+ and CD4+ T cells. CD8+ and CD4+ T cells were negatively isolated; TEMRA cells were FACS-enriched.

The sequence was obtained from a human donor with multiple sclerosis. The chain has TRBV29-1 and TRBJ1-1; no definite D call. Sequencing was performed on CD8+ T cells from PBMCs. The CDR3, as DNA: TGCAGCGCCCTCCTACAGTTGAACACTGAAGCTTTCTTT. It specifies CSALLQLNTEAFF. The whole variable domain, filled in from reference TRBV29-1 and TRBJ1-1, reads SAVISQKPSRDICQRGTSLTIQCQVDSQVTMMFWYRQQPGQSLTLIATANQGSEATYESGFVIDKFPISRPNLTFSTLTVSNMSPEDSSIYLCSALLQLNTEAFFGQGTRLTVV.